The 6 T cell receptor beta chains listed next were all sequenced from one sample in a study of human T cells and chemical hapten exposure. A single record per CDR3 protein comes from TCRdb applying MiXCR to the RACE reads. The table lists some 380,000 distinct CDR3 sequences, nearly 5% of them singletons. As for time point: patch test 1, 2 weeks after DPC sensitization. Sample treatment: therapeutic diphenylcyclopropenone sensitization with weekly scalp DPC. The sequencing used whole blood, collected in connection with sensitization to the hapten diphenylcyclopropenone (DPC). The receptors were sampled from a woman in her fifties or sixties with alopecia areata. Some clones in this sample may be carry-over from other donors' samples.

This clonotype was seen repeatedly, ten times or more. V usage is TRBV11-2 and J usage is TRBJ2-1; TRBD2 might be the D (5 bases). The CDR3 totals 15 residues. Germline V CDR1 and CDR2: SGHAT, FQNNGV. Between the trimmed V and J ends, which lost 1 base and 4 bases, there was a span of 11 bases. CDR3 in amino acids: CASSLAAGLYNEQFF. The CDR3 DNA is TGTGCCAGCAGCTTAGCGGCGGGCCTTTACAATGAGCAGTTCTTC. Full variable domain (missing parts from reference TRBV11-2 and TRBJ2-1): EAGVAQSPRYKIIEKRQSVAFWCNPISGHATLYWYQQILGQGPKLLIQFQNNGVVDDSQLPKDRFSAERLKGVDSTLKIQPAKLEDSAVYLCASSLAAGLYNEQFFGPGTRLTVL.

This clonotype was counted at least ten times. The V and J genes are TRBV9 and TRBJ1-1; D perhaps matches TRBD1 (5 bases). CDR3 length: 14 residues. From germline, CDR1 is SGDLS and CDR2 YYNGEE. V was shortened by 0 bases and J by 6 bases, with 12 bases between the two germline ends. CDR3 protein: CASSVAQGQAEAFF. CDR3 in DNA: TGTGCCAGCAGCGTAGCGCAGGGCCAGGCTGAAGCTTTCTTT. Variable domain in full (rest from reference TRBV9 and TRBJ1-1): DSGVTQTPKHLITATGQRVTLRCSPRSGDLSVYWYQQSLDQGLQFLIQYYNGEERAKGNILERFSAQQFPDLHSELNLSSLELGDSALYFCASSVAQGQAEAFFGQGTRLTVV.

This clonotype appeared many times. The chain recombines TRBV10-3 with TRBJ2-7; D is possibly TRBD1 (7 bases). The V end was cut by 8 bases, the J end by 0 bases, with 14 bases between. CDR1 ENHRY and CDR2 SYGVKD come from the germline V gene. The CDR3 spans 14 residues. CDR3 sequence: CAIGNRGLSYEQYF. CDR3 nucleotides: TGTGCCATCGGCAACAGGGGACTCTCCTACGAGCAGTACTTC.

Ten or more counts support this clonotype. The chain carries TRBV5-1 and TRBJ2-7; 9 bases align to TRBD1. The ends lost 0 bases at V and 6 bases at J; junction bases unmatched: 7. Germline CDR1 and CDR2: SGHRS and YFSETQ. CDR3 length: 15 amino acids. CDR3 loop: CASSLEGQGLSEQYF. CDR3 DNA sequence: TGCGCCAGCAGCTTGGAGGGACAGGGATTGAGCGAGCAGTACTTC.

The rearrangement joins TRBV28 to TRBJ2-1; D is undetermined. Germline V gives CDR1 MDHEN, CDR2 SYDVKM. The V end was cut by 3 bases, the J end by 4 bases, with 19 bases between. This CDR3 spans 17 amino acids. The CDR3 loop reads CASSFHPEADLYNEQFF. The CDR3 coding sequence is TGTGCCAGCAGTTTTCACCCAGAGGCAGACCTTTACAATGAGCAGTTCTTC.

This clonotype was observed a handful of times. The V and J genes are TRBV4-2 and TRBJ2-3; 9 positions agree with TRBD2. Germline V gene sequence: CDR1 LGHNA, CDR2 YNFKEQ. The V gene end was trimmed by 1 base and the J gene end by 2 bases; junction bases not matched to a gene: 4. CDR3 length equals 16 residues. The CDR3 DNA sequence: TGTGCCAGCAGCCAAGGGCGGGGGGGCGCCACAGATACGCAGTATTTT. Translation gives CASSQGRGGATDTQYF.